Following are 27 T cell receptor beta chains from one sample sequenced in a study of blood T cell repertoires in COVID-19. Libraries were prepared by immunoSEQ multiplex PCR; TCRdb keeps only in-frame clonotypes and omits some of them. Of some 66,000 clones in the sample, approximately 90% were seen once. Sequencing was carried out using peripheral blood. These receptors originate from a human donor in a cohort sampled during active COVID-19.

The chain uses TRBV7-6 and TRBJ2-1; TRBD2 matches 11 bases. Germline V lookup: CDR1 SGHVS, CDR2 FNYEAQ. The CDR3 contains 16 residues. J was trimmed by 9 bases and V by 6 bases; bases with no gene match: 13. In DNA, the CDR3 is TGTGCCAGCAGTCGAAGACTAGCGGGATACGAGTCTGAGCAGTTCTTC. Amino acid sequence: CASSRRLAGYESEQFF.

The J gene is TRBJ1-4, the V gene TRBV5-1, with 7 bases aligning to TRBD1. Germline-derived CDR1 and CDR2 are SGHRS and YFSETQ. This CDR3 contains 15 residues. Losses at the gene ends were 4 bases for V and 6 bases for J; bases not matched to a gene: 9. CDR3 protein: CASSTQGEKDEKLFF. CDR3 bases: TGCGCCAGCAGCACCCAGGGGGAGAAGGATGAAAAACTGTTTTTT.

J is TRBJ2-5 and V is TRBV7-2; unclear D gene. The CDR3 totals 14 residues. Trimming took off 5 bases at V and 5 bases at J, with 15 bases between the two ends. Per germline, CDR1 SGHTA and CDR2 FQGNSA. In DNA, the CDR3 is TGTGCCAGCAGCCCCCGTTTCCTATCGGAGACCCAGTACTTC. Protein product: CASSPRFLSETQYF. The entire variable domain, with the rest obtained from reference TRBV7-2 and TRBJ2-5, is as follows: GAGVSQSPSNKVTEKGKDVELRCDPISGHTALYWYRQSLGQGLEFLIYFQGNSAPDKSGLPSDRFSAERTGGSVSTLTIQRTQQEDSAVYLCASSPRFLSETQYFGPGTRLLVL.

V and J are TRBV9 and TRBJ2-1; D may be TRBD2 (6 bases). CDR3 length: 15 residues. Per the germline V gene, CDR1 is SGDLS and CDR2 is YYNGEE. Trimming cost V 1 base and J 1 base, with 9 bases left between them. The CDR3 protein is CASSVSSGSYNEQFF. CDR3 bases: TGTGCCAGCAGCGTATCCAGCGGGTCCTACAATGAGCAGTTCTTC. The full variable domain, its missing parts supplied by reference TRBV9 and TRBJ2-1, is DSGVTQTPKHLITATGQRVTLRCSPRSGDLSVYWYQQSLDQGLQFLIQYYNGEERAKGNILERFSAQQFPDLHSELNLSSLELGDSALYFCASSVSSGSYNEQFFGPGTRLTVL.

The genes are TRBV19 and TRBJ1-1, with a tentative D call TRBD1 (5 bases). Germline V lookup: CDR1 LNHDA, CDR2 SQIVND (reference sequence). This CDR3 region has 19 residues. Trimming stripped 1 base from V and 2 bases from J, with 23 bases between. CDR3 amino acids: CASSIVLGLDSPGNTEAFF. In DNA, the CDR3 is TGTGCCAGTAGTATAGTCCTGGGCTTAGACAGCCCGGGTAACACTGAAGCTTTCTTT.

The J gene is TRBJ2-2, the V gene TRBV27, with 11 bases matching TRBD2. V lost 4 bases, J lost 5 bases, and 12 bases stayed unmatched. The CDR3 consists of 18 residues. Germline CDR1 reads MNHEY; CDR2 reads SMNVEV (reference sequence). The CDR3 reads CASSSRQALAGGTGELFF. CDR3 nucleotide sequence: TGTGCCAGCAGTTCCCGGCAAGCGCTAGCGGGAGGTACCGGGGAGCTGTTTTTT.

The chain employs TRBV9 and TRBJ2-3; possibly TRBD2 for D (7 bases). The CDR3 is 15 residues long. Between the trimmed V and J ends, which lost 4 bases and 3 bases, there was a span of 15 bases. Germline CDR1 is SGDLS and CDR2 is YYNGEE. The CDR3 spells CASSSRGRGTDTQYF. As DNA, the CDR3 is TGTGCCAGCAGCTCTCGGGGGAGGGGGACAGATACGCAGTATTTT.

The V gene is TRBV11-2, the J gene TRBJ1-1, with TRBD1 as a possible D gene (5 bases). The ends were cut back, 6 bases at V and 0 bases at J, with 17 bases in the middle. The CDR3 length is 16 residues. Germline loops: CDR1 SGHAT, CDR2 FQNNGV. The CDR3 sequence: CASRLAVGGVNTEAFF. Written as DNA, the CDR3 is TGTGCCAGCAGGCTCGCGGTGGGGGGGGTGAACACTGAAGCTTTCTTT.

This clone was seen once. CDR3 amino acids: CASSEGLAEFYEQYF. The CDR3 nucleotides are TGCGCCAGCAGCGAAGGACTAGCGGAATTTTACGAGCAGTACTTC. The chain has TRBV5-1 and TRBJ2-7; 10 bases are a match to TRBD2. Per the germline V gene, CDR1 is SGHRS and CDR2 is YFSETQ. V gave up 4 bases and J gave up 4 bases; unmatched junction bases: 8. The CDR3 is 15 residues long.

The genes are TRBV7-2 and TRBJ2-5; the match to TRBD1 covers 7 bases. Germline V gives CDR1 SGHTA, CDR2 FQGNSA. The J segment lost 5 bases and the V segment lost 6 bases, leaving 9 bases of the junction unmatched. The CDR3 length is 14 residues. The CDR3 nucleotides are TGTGCCAGCAGTAAGGGACAGCTCGGGGAGACCCAGTACTTC. Protein product: CASSKGQLGETQYF.

Concerning this clone itself: The same CDR3 also results from other DNA sequences found in this sample. The rearrangement joins TRBV6-5 to TRBJ2-1; a weak D match, TRBD1 (5 bases). Per germline, CDR1 MNHEY and CDR2 SVGAGI. The CDR3 is 15 amino acids. The V end lost 0 bases, the J end lost 0 bases, and 6 bases lay between the germline ends. CDR3 coding DNA: TGTGCCAGCAGTTACTCCAGGGTCTCCTACAATGAGCAGTTCTTC. Translated: CASSYSRVSYNEQFF.

This sequence joins TRBV28 and TRBJ2-6; D is possibly TRBD1 (5 bases). From germline, CDR1 is MDHEN and CDR2 SYDVKM. Trimming took off 5 bases at V and 4 bases at J, with 21 bases between the two ends. The CDR3 runs 18 residues. The CDR3 loop reads CASSPAIGGAEGANVLTF. The CDR3 DNA is TGTGCCAGCAGTCCCGCGATTGGTGGGGCGGAAGGGGCCAACGTCCTGACTTTC.

This clone was counted once. CDR3 bases: TGTGCCAGCAGCTTTCAGACAGGGGTGAACAATGAGCAGTTCTTC. Protein sequence: CASSFQTGVNNEQFF. This chain joins TRBV7-9 and TRBJ2-1; 8 positions agree with TRBD1. Germline assignment: CDR1 SEHNR and CDR2 FQNEAQ (reference sequence). After removal of 3 bases from V and 5 bases from J, the junction contained 6 bases not matched to a gene. The CDR3 contains 15 residues.

The J gene is TRBJ1-1, the V gene TRBV7-3, with 7 bases that match TRBD1. Germline loops: CDR1 SGHTA, CDR2 FQGTGA. V lost 4 bases to trimming and J lost 4 bases; unmatched junction nucleotides: 3. CDR3 length: 13 residues. CDR3 sequence: CASSYRGGTEAFF. The CDR3 DNA follows: TGTGCCAGCAGCTACAGGGGTGGCACTGAAGCTTTCTTT.

The genes are TRBV29-1 and TRBJ2-7; 9 bases match TRBD2. The length of the CDR3 is 14 residues. The J segment lost 0 bases and the V segment lost 7 bases, leaving 7 bases of the junction unmatched. Germline CDR1 and CDR2: SQVTM and ANQGSEA. The CDR3 here is CSAASGELSYEQYF. CDR3 DNA: TGCAGCGCCGCTAGCGGGGAGCTCTCCTACGAGCAGTACTTC.

V is TRBV27 and J is TRBJ2-5; 7 bases align to TRBD1. V lost 5 bases and J lost 1; bases outside the gene matches: 1. The germline gives CDR1 MNHEY, CDR2 SMNVEV (reference sequence). The CDR3 spans 13 residues. Here the CDR3 DNA reads TGTGCCAGCAGTCGGGACAGCCAAGAGACCCAGTACTTC. Protein product: CASSRDSQETQYF.

This clone was seen more than once but under ten times. The V call is TRBV15, the J call TRBJ2-1; possible D gene TRBD2, 6 bases. The ends were cut back, 0 bases at V and 6 bases at J, with 12 bases in the middle. Germline CDR1 LNHNV, CDR2 YYDKDF (reference sequence). This CDR3 is built from 15 residues. CDR3 amino acids: CATSRDSLGGNEQFF. The CDR3, as DNA: TGTGCCACCAGCAGAGATAGTTTGGGAGGCAATGAGCAGTTCTTC.

The rearrangement joins TRBV6-2 or TRBV6-3 to TRBJ2-7, with D tentatively TRBD1 (5 bases). V lost 2 bases and J lost 9, with 17 bases in between. Germline lookup yields CDR1 MNHEY and CDR2 SVGEGT. The CDR3 loop spans 14 amino acids. The CDR3 nucleotides read TGTGCCAGCAGTTACAAGGGGCACCTTCTGGGGCAGTACTTC. As protein: CASSYKGHLLGQYF.

This chain uses TRBV7-2 with TRBJ2-7, with 10 nucleotides matching TRBD1. The V segment lost 6 bases and the J segment 6 bases; nucleotides outside the gene matches: 8. CDR1 is SGHTA and CDR2 is FQGNSA in the germline V gene. This CDR3 has 14 amino acids. As DNA, the CDR3 is TGTGCCAGCAGGGGACAGGGGAATTTCGGCGAGCAGTACTTC. Amino acids: CASRGQGNFGEQYF.

The chain joins TRBV10-3 to TRBJ2-5; D perhaps matches TRBD1 (5 bases). Germline CDR1 and CDR2: ENHRY and SYGVKD. The CDR3 sequence is 13 residues long. V lost 3 bases and J 2 bases, leaving 7 bases between the germline ends. DNA of the CDR3: TGTGCCATCAGTGAAAGACAGCAAGAGACCCAGTACTTC. Translating it yields CAISERQQETQYF.

The chain has TRBV3-1 (or the pseudogene TRBV3-2) and TRBJ2-1; 14 nucleotides agree with TRBD2. CDR3 size: 15 residues. The junction had 7 bases not matched to a gene; V was cut back by 7 bases and J by 8 bases. CDR1 is LGHDT, CDR2 YNNKEL, per germline (reference sequence). The CDR3 region is CASNRLAGGAHEQFF. CDR3 sequence (DNA): TGTGCCAGCAACCGACTAGCGGGGGGGGCCCATGAGCAGTTCTTC.

The rearrangement uses TRBV28 and TRBJ1-4, with 7 bases identical to TRBD1. Germline V gene sequence: CDR1 MDHEN, CDR2 SYDVKM. V lost 7 bases, J lost 5 bases, and 10 bases stayed unmatched. CDR3 length: 15 residues. CDR3 in amino acids: CASNVGGRRNEKLFF. CDR3 DNA sequence: TGTGCCAGCAATGTAGGGGGCCGCCGAAATGAAAAACTGTTTTTT.

The gene calls are TRBV6-5 and TRBJ2-3; D gene unclear. V shed 2 bases and J shed 5 bases, with 17 bases lying between them. The CDR3 consists of 16 residues. CDR1 MNHEY and CDR2 SVGAGI come from the germline V gene. CDR3 region: CASSYDGGTLGDTQYF. The CDR3 coding sequence is TGTGCCAGCAGTTACGATGGCGGAACCCTCGGAGATACGCAGTATTTT.

This clone was counted a single time. DNA for the CDR3: TGCAGTGCTAGTCTAGTTATCGCAGATACGCAGTATTTT. Amino acid sequence: CSASLVIADTQYF. The J gene is TRBJ2-3, the V gene TRBV20-1; D ambiguous. Trimming took off 3 bases at V and 4 bases at J, with 11 bases between the two ends. The V gene's germline CDR1 is DFQATT and CDR2 SNEGSKA (reference sequence). CDR3 length: 13 residues.

V gene TRBV5-1 combines with J gene TRBJ1-6; D perhaps matches TRBD1 (5 bases). The CDR3 extends over 16 amino acids. CDR1 SGHRS and CDR2 YFSETQ come from the germline V gene. The V end was cut by 2 bases, the J end by 5 bases, with 14 bases between. In DNA form, the CDR3 reads TGCGCCAGCAGCTTTTCACTGCGGGGGAATAATTCACCCCTCCACTTT. It encodes CASSFSLRGNNSPLHF.

The gene calls are TRBV5-1 and TRBJ1-3, with D tentatively TRBD1 (5 bases). Germline V gene lookup returns CDR1 SGHRS and CDR2 YFSETQ. Trimming pared 2 bases from V and 0 bases from J, leaving 9 bases between. This CDR3 comprises 15 residues. The CDR3 sequence is CASSFQGRSGNTIYF. The CDR3 DNA is TGCGCCAGCAGCTTTCAGGGCCGCTCTGGAAACACCATATATTTT.

The chain joins TRBV3-1 (or the pseudogene TRBV3-2) to TRBJ2-7; 7 bases map to TRBD2. Germline V gene lookup returns CDR1 LGHDT and CDR2 YNNKEL (reference sequence). The V and J ends lost 6 bases and 8 bases, in that order; junction bases with no gene match: 13. The CDR3 is 14 amino acids. This CDR3 reads CASRVAGAPGKQYF. The CDR3 DNA sequence: TGTGCCAGCAGAGTGGCGGGAGCCCCTGGGAAGCAGTACTTC.